The entry below describes one T cell receptor beta chain. Its cognate antigen is unknown. This sample was included in a study of cytomegalovirus exposure and HLA in healthy donors. Study-level findings and limits: Later on, analysis showed that most CMV-associated TCR beta chains appeared to be HLA-restricted.

A multiplex PCR was run with 60 Vbeta primers and 13 Jbeta primers. Clones were sequenced by immunoSEQ multiplex PCR, and TCRdb holds only the in-frame ones, with some missing. The data show 90,000 to 130,000 clones, and the top ten clones hold under 7%. Trimming left V 1 base short and J 1 base short, with 7 bases between. CDR1 is LNHDA, CDR2 SQIVND, per germline (reference sequence). The CDR3 has 15 amino acids. Sequencing was done on a sample of PBMCs. The rearrangement joins TRBV19 to TRBJ2-2, with unresolved D. The sequence derives from a middle-aged man in good health and CMV-seropositive. Here the CDR3 DNA reads TGTGCCAGTAGTATAGCCTCCGGGAACACCGGGGAGCTGTTTTTT. It yields the protein CASSIASGNTGELFF.